The T cell receptor (beta chain) under discussion was sequenced for a study of T cells in tuberculosis (dated by TCRdb to 2017 to 2018). About the investigation overall: To characterize T cells specific for the mycobacterial lipid antigen glucose monomycolate (GMM), the study used CD1B tetramers together with high-throughput TCR immunosequencing. IGRA-negative adolescents, IGRA-positive adolescents with latent tuberculosis and adults with active tuberculosis, roughly ten per group, were compared in a South African clinical cohort. Points the paper makes about the study in general: Clinical samples were selected based on which cryopreserved specimens were available, and the active tuberculosis cases were adults whereas the controls were adolescents. Smaller mean NN-distances to GMM-specific TCRs were observed in active tuberculosis TCR-alpha repertoires than in IGRA-negative controls, suggesting clonal expansion of GMM-specific TCRs. Smaller NN-distances were partly driven by shorter CDR3-alpha lengths in active tuberculosis patients, and statistical significance was not reached for the TCR-beta difference. With the diverse GMM-specific repertoire as input, a classifier achieved 87% accuracy (AUROC around 0.93), whereas GEM motif frequencies as input gave around 70% accuracy.

For this clone: Its target antigen remains unknown. Per-nucleotide qualities are absent, and no much larger clonotype sits a single base away.

TCR libraries were generated with the immunoSEQ multiplex PCR assay, using TCR-beta and/or TCR-alpha/delta assays for each sample. The Illumina high-throughput platform was used to sequence the amplified TCR libraries. For the original study's pipeline: Clustering and dimensionality reduction relied on pairwise TCRdist distances among GMM-specific receptors from T cells that were either sorted ex vivo or expanded in vitro. Each clinical repertoire was assigned a mean NN-distance score, defined as the average TCRdist to the nearest 10% of tetramer-positive reference sequences. GEM TCR motif frequency was calculated as the fraction of unique TCRs that matched known GEM sequences in V/J usage and CDR3 length. Active tuberculosis was classified by linear discriminant analysis with leave-one-out cross-validation, implemented in scikit-learn. Sourced from immuneACCESS, this table was stored by TCRdb with only in-frame sequences that have V and J called. A share of the clones is absent; for the studies checked, an unresolved V gene accounts for under half, and the remainder has no known explanation. The V and J calls and clone size were taken over from that table, and D and trimming were inferred from the DNA. The sample profile shows tens of thousands of clones; roughly 92% of them were found once. The top ten constitute more than 6.5% of the sample.

Including the terminal cysteine and phenylalanine, the CDR3 comprises 15 residues. The kept DNA is CDR3 alone, 45 bases in frame from the first base. The V end gives up 2 bases and the J end 6 bases, leaving 8 bases in the junction not matched to a gene. The germline V gene (reference sequence) yields GTSNPN for CDR1 and SVGIG for CDR2. At study entry, adolescents were screened for latent tuberculosis infection by tuberculin skin test and QuantiFERON-TB GOLD In-Tube IGRA. Immunosequencing was performed on unsorted cryopreserved PBMC, with 100,000 or so T cells per clinical donor covered on average. Eleven high schools in the Worcester region of the Western Cape, South Africa, served as enrollment sites for adolescents aged 12 to 18 years. Ten adolescents infected with M. tuberculosis and roughly 10 uninfected adolescents were chosen and matched for age and sex. PBMC from adolescents were isolated by density centrifugation from freshly drawn heparinized blood and then cryopreserved.

The rearranged chain carries TRBV30 and TRBJ1-5, and TRBD1 aligns with 9 junction nucleotides. Specimen: PBMCs. This sequence was found in a donor aged 10-29 years with latent tuberculosis or without tuberculosis infection. Some clones in this sample may be carry-over from other donors' samples. In nucleotide form, the sequence is TGTGCCTGGAGTACCGGGACAGGGTCAGCTCAGCCCCAGCATTTT. This codes for CAWSTGTGSAQPQHF.